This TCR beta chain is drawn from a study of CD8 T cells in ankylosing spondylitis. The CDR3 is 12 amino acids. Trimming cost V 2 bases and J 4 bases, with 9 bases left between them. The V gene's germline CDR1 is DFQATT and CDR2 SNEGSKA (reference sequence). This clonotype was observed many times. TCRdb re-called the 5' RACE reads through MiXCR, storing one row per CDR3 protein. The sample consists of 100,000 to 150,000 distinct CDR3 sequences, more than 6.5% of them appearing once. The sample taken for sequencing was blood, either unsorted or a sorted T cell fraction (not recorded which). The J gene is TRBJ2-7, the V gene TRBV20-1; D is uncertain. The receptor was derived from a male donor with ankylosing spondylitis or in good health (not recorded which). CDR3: CSARPGQYEQYF. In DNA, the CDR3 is TGCAGTGCTAGACCGGGTCAGTACGAGCAGTACTTC.